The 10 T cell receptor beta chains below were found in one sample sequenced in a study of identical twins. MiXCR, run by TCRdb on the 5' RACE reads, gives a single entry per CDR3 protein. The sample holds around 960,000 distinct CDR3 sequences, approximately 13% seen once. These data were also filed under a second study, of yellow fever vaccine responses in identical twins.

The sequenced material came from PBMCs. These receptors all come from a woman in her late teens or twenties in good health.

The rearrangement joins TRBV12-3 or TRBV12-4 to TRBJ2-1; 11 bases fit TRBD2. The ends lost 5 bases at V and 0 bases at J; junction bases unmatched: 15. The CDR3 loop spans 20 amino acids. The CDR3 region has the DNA TGTGCCAGCAGTCCCGCTTCCGGGACTAGCGGATGGAGCTCCTACAATGAGCAGTTCTTC. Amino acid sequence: CASSPASGTSGWSSYNEQFF.

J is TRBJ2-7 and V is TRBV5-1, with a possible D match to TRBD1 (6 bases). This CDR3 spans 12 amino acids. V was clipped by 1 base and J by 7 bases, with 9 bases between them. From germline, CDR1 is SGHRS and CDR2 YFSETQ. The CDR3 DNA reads TGCGCCAGCAGCTTGCAGGGGTGGGAGCAGTACTTC. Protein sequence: CASSLQGWEQYF.

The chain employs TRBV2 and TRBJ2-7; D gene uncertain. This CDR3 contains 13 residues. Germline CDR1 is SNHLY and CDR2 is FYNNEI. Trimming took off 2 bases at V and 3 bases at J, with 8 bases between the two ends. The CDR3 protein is CASSERRNYEQYF. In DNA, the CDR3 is TGTGCCAGCAGTGAAAGGAGAAACTACGAGCAGTACTTC.

The CDR3 bases are TGTGCCAGCAGTGTCTCTAGCGGGAACTACGAGCAGTACTTC. Protein sequence: CASSVSSGNYEQYF. The V and J genes are TRBV2 and TRBJ2-7; 9 positions agree with TRBD2. J gave up 3 bases and V 4 bases, and 4 bases lay outside the gene matches. This CDR3 region has 14 residues. Germline CDR1 reads SNHLY; CDR2 reads FYNNEI.

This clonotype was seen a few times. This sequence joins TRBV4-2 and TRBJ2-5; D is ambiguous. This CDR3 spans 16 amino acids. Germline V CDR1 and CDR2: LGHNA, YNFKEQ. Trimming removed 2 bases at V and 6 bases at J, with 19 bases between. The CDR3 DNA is TGTGCCAGCAGCCAACCCGATTCGAGCCCCTCGAAGACCCAGTACTTC. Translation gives CASSQPDSSPSKTQYF.

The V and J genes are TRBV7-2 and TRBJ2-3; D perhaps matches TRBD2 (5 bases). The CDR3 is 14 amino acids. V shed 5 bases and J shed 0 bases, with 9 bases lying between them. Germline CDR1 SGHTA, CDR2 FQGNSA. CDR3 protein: CASSRTLSTDTQYF. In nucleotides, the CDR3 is TGTGCCAGCAGCCGGACTCTTAGCACAGATACGCAGTATTTT. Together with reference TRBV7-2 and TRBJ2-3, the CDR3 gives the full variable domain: GAGVSQSPSNKVTEKGKDVELRCDPISGHTALYWYRQSLGQGLEFLIYFQGNSAPDKSGLPSDRFSAERTGGSVSTLTIQRTQQEDSAVYLCASSRTLSTDTQYFGPGTRLTVL.

For the CDR3, the DNA is TGCAGCGTTGGAGTTGGGGTAAACACCGGGGAGCTGTTTTTT. It yields the protein CSVGVGVNTGELFF. The gene calls are TRBV29-1 and TRBJ2-2; D remains unclear. Germline V gene sequence: CDR1 SQVTM, CDR2 ANQGSEA. This CDR3 has 14 residues. With 4 bases removed from V and 2 bases from J, the gap between germline ends came to 11 bases.

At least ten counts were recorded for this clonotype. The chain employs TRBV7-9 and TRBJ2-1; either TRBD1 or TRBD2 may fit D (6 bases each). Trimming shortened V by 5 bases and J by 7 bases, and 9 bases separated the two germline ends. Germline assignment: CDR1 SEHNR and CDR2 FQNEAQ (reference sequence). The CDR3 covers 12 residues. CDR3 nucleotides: TGTGCCAGCAGCCGGGGGCTTAATGAGCAGTTCTTC. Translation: CASSRGLNEQFF.

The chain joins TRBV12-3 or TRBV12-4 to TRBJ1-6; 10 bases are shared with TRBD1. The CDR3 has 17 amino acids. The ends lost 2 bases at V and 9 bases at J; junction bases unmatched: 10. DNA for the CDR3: TGTGCCAGCAGTTTACCCCCCCGGACAGGGGGAGGTTCACCCCTCCACTTT. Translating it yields CASSLPPRTGGGSPLHF.

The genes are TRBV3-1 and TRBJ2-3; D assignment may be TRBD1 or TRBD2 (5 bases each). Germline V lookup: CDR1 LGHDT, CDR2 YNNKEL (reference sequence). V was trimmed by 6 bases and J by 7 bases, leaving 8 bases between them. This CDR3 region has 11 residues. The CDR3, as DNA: TGTGCCAGCAGGCAGGGACATACGCAGTATTTT. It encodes CASRQGHTQYF.